Below are 15 T cell receptor beta chains sequenced from a single sample in a study of CD8 T cells in ankylosing spondylitis. TCRdb analysed the 5' RACE reads with MiXCR anew, one entry per CDR3 protein. The sample records 300,000 to 400,000 distinct CDR3 sequences, more than 20% being singletons. For these TCRs, the target antigens are not known. Points from the study as a whole: A TCR beta motif made of under 10 highly homologous variants seemed typical of ankylosing spondylitis blood.

Sample: blood, either unsorted or a sorted T cell fraction (not recorded which). The receptors originated from a male donor with ankylosing spondylitis.

The chain uses TRBV25-1 and TRBJ2-5; TRBD1 matches 10 bases. Trimming cost V 7 bases and J 5 bases; bases outside gene matches: 10. CDR3 length: 15 residues. In germline, CDR1 is MGHDK, CDR2 SYGVNS. Here the CDR3 reads CASNRQGANYETQYF. CDR3 sequence (DNA): TGTGCCAGCAATCGACAGGGGGCCAACTACGAGACCCAGTACTTC.

In its sample, this clonotype was seen a few times. The V gene is TRBV10-3, the J gene TRBJ2-7; 12 bases are a match to TRBD1. The CDR3 runs 14 residues. CDR1 and CDR2 from the germline V gene are ENHRY and SYGVKD. The trim removed 6 bases at V and 5 bases at J, leaving 5 bases unmatched. For the CDR3, the DNA is TGTGCCATCAGGGGACAGGGGGCGATCAACGAGCAGTACTTC. As protein: CAIRGQGAINEQYF.

This clonotype turned up a few times. The J gene is TRBJ2-3, the V gene TRBV28, with 12 bases fitting TRBD2. V gave up 3 bases and J gave up 5 bases; unmatched junction bases: 12. The CDR3 contains 18 residues. The germline gives CDR1 MDHEN, CDR2 SYDVKM. The CDR3 region is CASSFSPSGRALVDTQYF. CDR3 DNA: TGTGCCAGCAGTTTTTCCCCTAGCGGGAGGGCCCTAGTAGATACGCAGTATTTT.

This clonotype was seen ten or more times. The chain employs TRBV6-1 and TRBJ1-6; 8 nucleotides match TRBD1. The germline gives CDR1 MNHNS, CDR2 SASEGT. J was trimmed by 9 bases and V by 3 bases; bases with no gene match: 1. The CDR3 covers 13 residues. CDR3 amino acids: CASSEDRVSPLHF. In DNA form, the CDR3 reads TGTGCCAGCAGTGAGGACAGGGTTTCACCCCTCCACTTT.

This clonotype has more than one count but fewer than ten. The chain is built from TRBV28 and TRBJ1-6; a weak D match, TRBD1 (5 bases). The germline CDR1 and CDR2 sequences are MDHEN and SYDVKM. V was cut by 4 bases and J by 4 bases, with 14 bases left in between. The length of the CDR3 is 16 residues. CDR3 amino acids: CASSSRSRVYNSPLHF. The CDR3 DNA reads TGTGCCAGCAGTTCCCGTTCCAGGGTTTATAATTCACCCCTCCACTTT. Full variable domain (outside the CDR3, taken from reference TRBV28 and TRBJ1-6): DVKVTQSSRYLVKRTGEKVFLECVQDMDHENMFWYRQDPGLGLRLIYFSYDVKMKEKGDIPEGYSVSREKKERFSLILESASTNQTSMYLCASSSRSRVYNSPLHFGNGTRLTVT.

This clonotype was counted a few times. The chain carries TRBV15 and TRBJ2-3; no definite D call. V lost 0 bases to trimming and J lost 2 bases, with 12 bases between them. From germline, CDR1 is LNHNV and CDR2 YYDKDF (reference sequence). The length of the CDR3 is 16 residues. CDR3: CATSRDLAINTDTQYF. CDR3 DNA sequence: TGTGCCACCAGCAGAGATTTGGCGATTAACACAGATACGCAGTATTTT.

The rearrangement joins TRBV4-1 to TRBJ1-1; D remains ambiguous. CDR1 and CDR2 from the germline V gene are MGHRA and YSYEKL. V was cut by 4 bases and J by 0 bases, with 12 bases left in between. This CDR3 is built from 15 residues. CDR3 DNA: TGCGCCAGCAGCCTGGCCGCACAACTGAACACTGAAGCTTTCTTT. It encodes CASSLAAQLNTEAFF.

This chain connects TRBV7-9 to TRBJ1-4, with 10 bases identical to TRBD1. Germline CDR1 and CDR2: SEHNR and FQNEAQ (reference sequence). CDR3 size: 15 residues. The ends lost 5 bases at V and 7 bases at J; junction bases unmatched: 7. Here the CDR3 reads CASSPWDRGSEKLFF. The CDR3 DNA follows: TGTGCCAGCAGCCCGTGGGACAGGGGTAGTGAAAAACTGTTTTTT.

This clonotype showed up just a few times. The V and J genes are TRBV4-3 and TRBJ2-2, with D perhaps matching TRBD2 (7 bases). The CDR3 covers 17 residues. The germline CDR1 and CDR2 sequences are LGHNA and YSLEER. V shed 4 bases and J shed 4 bases, with 19 bases lying between them. The DNA for the CDR3 is TGCGCCAGCAGCCGTGGACCCCGGGGGGCGCTCACCGGGGAGCTGTTTTTT. The encoded protein is CASSRGPRGALTGELFF.

This clonotype was detected only a few times. The V gene is TRBV20-1, the J gene TRBJ1-5; TRBD1 is a possible D gene (5 bases). CDR1 and CDR2 from the germline V gene are DFQATT and SNEGSKA (reference sequence). V was shortened by 6 bases and J by 7 bases, with 10 bases between the two germline ends. This CDR3 is built from 11 residues. CDR3 DNA: TGCAGTGCGGGGGGTGAGCAGCCCCAGCATTTT. Amino acid sequence: CSAGGEQPQHF.

This clonotype was counted ten times or more. V usage is TRBV29-1 and J usage is TRBJ2-1, with 13 positions matching TRBD2. V lost 6 bases, J lost 9 bases, and 8 bases stayed unmatched. Germline CDR1 SQVTM, CDR2 ANQGSEA. The CDR3 is made up of 14 amino acids. CDR3 amino acids: CSVETTSGRSEQFF. CDR3 in DNA: TGCAGCGTAGAAACGACTAGCGGGAGGAGTGAGCAGTTCTTC.

The chain carries TRBV7-9 and TRBJ2-5; a possible D gene is TRBD1 (5 bases). The CDR3 totals 15 residues. Between the trimmed V and J ends, which lost 7 bases and 4 bases, there was a span of 19 bases. Germline CDR1 reads SEHNR; CDR2 reads FQNEAQ (reference sequence). The CDR3: CASNLIQGRLETQYF. CDR3 sequence (DNA): TGTGCCAGCAACCTCATCCAGGGTCGGTTAGAGACCCAGTACTTC.

The chain employs TRBV6-5 and TRBJ2-1; 10 nucleotides agree with TRBD2. The CDR3 is 18 residues long. Germline CDR1 is MNHEY and CDR2 is SVGAGI. J lost 6 bases, V lost 0 bases, and 11 bases had no gene match. CDR3: CASSYSQAGGPRGNEQFF. CDR3 DNA sequence: TGTGCCAGCAGTTACTCTCAAGCGGGAGGGCCGAGGGGCAATGAGCAGTTCTTC.

This chain links TRBV5-1 with TRBJ1-4, with D possibly TRBD1 on 5 matching bases. The CDR3 is 16 residues long. Per the germline V gene, CDR1 is SGHRS and CDR2 is YFSETQ. V was trimmed by 1 base and J by 3 bases, leaving 13 bases between them. This CDR3 is CASSLSAGQSNEKLFF. CDR3 sequence (DNA): TGCGCCAGCAGCTTGAGCGCAGGGCAGTCTAATGAAAAACTGTTTTTT. Drawing the rest from reference TRBV5-1 and TRBJ1-4, the complete variable domain is KAGVTQTPRYLIKTRGQQVTLSCSPISGHRSVSWYQQTPGQGLQFLFEYFSETQRNKGNFPGRFSGRQFSNSRSEMNVSTLELGDSALYLCASSLSAGQSNEKLFFGSGTQLSVL.

The chain employs TRBV9 and TRBJ2-5, with 9 bases lining up with TRBD1. Germline-derived CDR1 and CDR2 are SGDLS and YYNGEE. V shed 4 bases and J 4 bases; nucleotides not matched to a gene: 8. CDR3 length equals 15 residues. The CDR3 here is CASSPARQGVETQYF. The CDR3 nucleotides are TGTGCCAGCAGCCCCGCGAGACAGGGGGTAGAGACCCAGTACTTC.